One and the same sample provided the 20 T cell receptor beta chains below, sequenced in a study of control samples from healthy donors and cancer patients. The repertoire was sequenced with immunoSEQ multiplex PCR; TCRdb's copy has only in-frame clones and lacks some. The profile shows fewer than 40,000 clones, approximately 93% of them singletons. Sequencing was carried out using PBMCs. These receptors came from a man between 35 and 55 years old with colorectal cancer.

The chain joins TRBV14 to TRBJ2-3, with D perhaps matching TRBD1 (6 bases). This CDR3 comprises 14 residues. V was shortened by 4 bases and J by 8 bases, with 16 bases between the two germline ends. Germline loops: CDR1 SGHDN, CDR2 FVKESK. The CDR3 DNA reads as TGTGCCAGCAGCCTCGAAACGACAGGACTTACGCAGTATTTT. Its protein is CASSLETTGLTQYF.

This chain links TRBV19 with TRBJ2-2; D uncertain. The germline gives CDR1 LNHDA, CDR2 SQIVND (reference sequence). Trimming shortened V by 3 bases and J by 1 base, and 6 bases separated the two germline ends. The CDR3 extends over 14 amino acids. The CDR3 loop is CASSIKMNTGELFF. The CDR3 nucleotides are TGTGCCAGTAGTATCAAGATGAACACCGGGGAGCTGTTTTTT.

This clone was counted between two and nine times. CDR3 DNA sequence: TGTGCCAGCAGCCAAGAGGAGAGGGTATCCAGCAATCAGCCCCAGCATTTT. Residues: CASSQEERVSSNQPQHF. This chain joins TRBV4-2 and TRBJ1-5; D is undetermined. The ends were cut back, 0 bases at V and 1 base at J, with 13 bases in the middle. This CDR3 comprises 17 residues. Germline V gene sequence: CDR1 LGHNA, CDR2 YNFKEQ.

This chain joins TRBV5-1 and TRBJ2-1, with D possibly being TRBD1 or TRBD2 (5 bases each). The V end was cut by 5 bases, the J end by 8 bases, with 23 bases between. This CDR3 comprises 16 residues. Germline V lookup: CDR1 SGHRS, CDR2 YFSETQ. As DNA, the CDR3 is TGCGCCAGCAGAGCCCCCGGGCCCCAGGGAGTACATGAGCAGTTCTTC. Its protein is CASRAPGPQGVHEQFF.

The rearrangement joins TRBV6-1 to TRBJ1-5, with 9 bases lining up with TRBD1. The J segment lost 6 bases and the V segment lost 0 bases, leaving 6 bases of the junction unmatched. Looked up from germline, CDR1 is MNHNS and CDR2 is SASEGT. This CDR3 has 16 amino acids. CDR3 bases: TGTGCCAGCAGTGAAGCAGGGACAGGGTATTTTCAGCCCCAGCATTTT. It yields the protein CASSEAGTGYFQPQHF.

The chain carries TRBV9 and TRBJ2-5, with 8 bases aligning to TRBD1. The ends lost 4 bases at V and 1 base at J; junction bases unmatched: 6. Germline V gene sequence: CDR1 SGDLS, CDR2 YYNGEE. The CDR3 contains 15 residues. The CDR3 bases are TGTGCCAGCAGCCCGAGACAGGGGATCCAAGAGACCCAGTACTTC. It yields the protein CASSPRQGIQETQYF.

The chain uses TRBV2 and TRBJ1-3; D is ambiguous. The CDR3 sequence is 12 residues long. Trimming stripped 6 bases from V and 4 bases from J, with 7 bases between. Looked up from germline, CDR1 is SNHLY and CDR2 is FYNNEI. CDR3 protein: CASRAYGNTIYF. The DNA for the CDR3 is TGTGCCAGCAGGGCATACGGAAACACCATATATTTT.

Comment on this clone: Other DNA sequences in the sample encode the same CDR3. The chain employs TRBV5-1 and TRBJ2-7; 8 positions match TRBD1. Germline assignment: CDR1 SGHRS and CDR2 YFSETQ. V shed 2 bases, J shed 0 bases, and the junction held 1 base outside the gene matches. The CDR3 runs 14 residues. CDR3 DNA: TGCGCCAGCAGCTTCGGGACAGGCTCCTACGAGCAGTACTTC. It yields the protein CASSFGTGSYEQYF.

The rearrangement links TRBV6-1 to TRBJ2-3, with 8 bases identical to TRBD1. The CDR3 runs 18 residues. V dropped 2 bases and J dropped 2; count of bases not matched to a gene: 12. CDR1 and CDR2 (germline): MNHNS, SASEGT. In DNA, the CDR3 is TGTGCCAGCAGTGAACTTGTGCGACAGGGGTCCTACACAGATACGCAGTATTTT. Encoded protein: CASSELVRQGSYTDTQYF.

The chain recombines TRBV18 with TRBJ1-1; D gene ambiguous. Trimming shortened V by 0 bases and J by 1 base, and 9 bases separated the two germline ends. Per the germline V gene, CDR1 is KGHSH and CDR2 is LQKENI. The CDR3 covers 15 residues. The CDR3, as DNA: TGTGCCAGCTCACCACCTTCCCGGACGAACACTGAAGCTTTCTTT. As protein: CASSPPSRTNTEAFF. Variable domain in full (rest from reference TRBV18 and TRBJ1-1): NAGVMQNPRHLVRRRGQEARLRCSPMKGHSHVYWYRQLPEEGLKFMVYLQKENIIDESGMPKERFSAEFPKEGPSILRIQQVVRGDSAAYFCASSPPSRTNTEAFFGQGTRLTVV.

The chain has TRBV7-6 and TRBJ2-3; 9 bases align to TRBD2. This CDR3 contains 17 residues. Germline trimming cut 3 bases from V and 4 bases from J; bases unmatched to any gene: 11. Germline V CDR1 and CDR2: SGHVS, FNYEAQ. The CDR3 is CASSLSQAGGLADTQYF. CDR3 DNA sequence: TGTGCCAGCAGCTTGAGCCAAGCGGGGGGTTTGGCAGATACGCAGTATTTT.

J is TRBJ2-4 and V is TRBV19, with D tentatively TRBD1 (6 bases). CDR3 length equals 16 residues. Germline V gene data show CDR1 as LNHDA and CDR2 as SQIVND (reference sequence). Trimming took off 2 bases at V and 1 base at J, with 12 bases between the two ends. In DNA form, the CDR3 reads TGTGCCAGTAGTATATGGGGGCGCGAGGCCAAAAACATTCAGTACTTC. It is translated as CASSIWGREAKNIQYF. Based on the CDR3 plus reference TRBV19 and TRBJ2-4, the full variable domain is DGGITQSPKYLFRKEGQNVTLSCEQNLNHDAMYWYRQDPGQGLRLIYYSQIVNDFQKGDIAEGYSVSREKKESFPLTVTSAQKNPTAFYLCASSIWGREAKNIQYFGAGTRLSVL.

The chain has TRBV5-4 and TRBJ1-6; D not certain. Trimming removed 0 bases from V and 0 bases from J, with 10 bases in between. The CDR3 runs 17 residues. Germline V lookup: CDR1 SGHNT, CDR2 YYREEE (reference sequence). The CDR3 is CASSLALGSSYNSPLHF. CDR3 nucleotides: TGTGCCAGCAGCTTGGCCTTAGGTAGCTCCTATAATTCACCCCTCCACTTT.

The chain uses TRBV29-1 and TRBJ2-7, with D hard to call. The CDR3 has 12 residues. Trimming took 4 bases from V and 2 from J, leaving 9 bases between them. Germline assignment: CDR1 SQVTM and CDR2 ANQGSEA. CDR3 in DNA: TGCAGCGTTGTCGGCTCCACCTACGAGCAGTACTTC. It is translated as CSVVGSTYEQYF.

The CDR3 DNA reads TGTGCCAGCAGTTCTCACGGGGGGGCACCCCTCCACTTT. The encoded protein is CASSSHGGAPLHF. This chain connects TRBV12-3 or TRBV12-4 to TRBJ1-6; TRBD1 is a possible D gene (5 bases). The V gene lost 4 bases and the J gene lost 11 bases, with 12 bases spanning the gap. The CDR3 covers 13 residues.

The V call is TRBV12-3 or TRBV12-4, the J call TRBJ1-2; D is unresolved. Trimming removed 5 bases from V and 2 bases from J, with 9 bases in between. This CDR3 contains 13 residues. In DNA form, the CDR3 reads TGTGCCAGCAGTCGCCAGGAGAACTATGGCTACACCTTC. Protein: CASSRQENYGYTF.

The genes are TRBV19 and TRBJ2-3; tentatively, D is TRBD1 (5 bases). Germline CDR1 is LNHDA and CDR2 is SQIVND (reference sequence). The V end was cut by 5 bases, the J end by 4 bases, with 16 bases between. This CDR3 is built from 15 residues. The CDR3 coding sequence is TGTGCCAGTAGTCTCGGGCAGGGAAGTGCAGATACGCAGTATTTT. It encodes CASSLGQGSADTQYF.

This clone is a singleton in its sample. Additional DNA sequences in this sample encode the identical CDR3. The chain joins TRBV7-2 to TRBJ2-1; D gene unclear. From germline, CDR1 is SGHTA and CDR2 FQGNSA. The CDR3 length is 14 residues. V was trimmed by 1 base and J by 0 bases, leaving 4 bases between them. CDR3 region: CASSLGSSYNEQFF. CDR3 coding DNA: TGTGCCAGCAGCTTAGGGAGCTCCTACAATGAGCAGTTCTTC.

CDR3 sequence (DNA): TGTGCTAGTGGTTTGCGGGGGACAGCGAACACTGAAGCTTTCTTT. Amino acids: CASGLRGTANTEAFF. The genes are TRBV12-5 and TRBJ1-1, with TRBD1 matching 7 bases. CDR1 and CDR2 (germline): LGHNT, FRNRAP. The V gene end was trimmed by 2 bases and the J gene end by 1 base; junction bases not matched to a gene: 4. The CDR3 covers 15 residues.

The V call is TRBV12-3 or TRBV12-4, the J call TRBJ1-6; 11 nucleotides line up with TRBD1. This CDR3 has 13 amino acids. After removal of 3 bases from V and 14 bases from J, the junction contained 3 bases not matched to a gene. The CDR3 reads CASSLGQGVTLHF. The CDR3 nucleotides read TGTGCCAGCAGTTTGGGACAGGGGGTCACCCTCCACTTT.